Here is one T cell receptor beta chain with its context. Mismatch with germline at one junction end may stem from a read error. This sample was taken from a study of blood T cell repertoires in COVID-19. Study at large: Acute and convalescent COVID-19 specimens originated in the United States, Italy and Spain. PBMCs, B-cell-depleted T cells, or T cells provided the cDNA or gDNA that made up the material.

In the source study's methods: Amplification of reference gene primers provided the estimated nucleated cell counts. The repertoire was sequenced with immunoSEQ multiplex PCR; TCRdb's copy has only in-frame clones and lacks some. D and trimming were read from the DNA, whereas the V and J calls and clone size are those reported in that table. The sample contains about 200,000 clones, 84% of which appear only once. Looked up from germline, CDR1 is SGHRS and CDR2 is YFSETQ. The CDR3 length is 14 residues. Sequenced sample: peripheral blood. The sequence came from a human donor in a cohort sampled during active COVID-19. This chain uses TRBV5-1 with TRBJ2-1, with D possibly TRBD2 on 5 matching bases. CDR3 protein: CASSPRGTYSEQFF. CDR3 DNA: TGCGCCAGCAGTCCTCGGGGTACCTACAGTGAGCAGTTCTTC.